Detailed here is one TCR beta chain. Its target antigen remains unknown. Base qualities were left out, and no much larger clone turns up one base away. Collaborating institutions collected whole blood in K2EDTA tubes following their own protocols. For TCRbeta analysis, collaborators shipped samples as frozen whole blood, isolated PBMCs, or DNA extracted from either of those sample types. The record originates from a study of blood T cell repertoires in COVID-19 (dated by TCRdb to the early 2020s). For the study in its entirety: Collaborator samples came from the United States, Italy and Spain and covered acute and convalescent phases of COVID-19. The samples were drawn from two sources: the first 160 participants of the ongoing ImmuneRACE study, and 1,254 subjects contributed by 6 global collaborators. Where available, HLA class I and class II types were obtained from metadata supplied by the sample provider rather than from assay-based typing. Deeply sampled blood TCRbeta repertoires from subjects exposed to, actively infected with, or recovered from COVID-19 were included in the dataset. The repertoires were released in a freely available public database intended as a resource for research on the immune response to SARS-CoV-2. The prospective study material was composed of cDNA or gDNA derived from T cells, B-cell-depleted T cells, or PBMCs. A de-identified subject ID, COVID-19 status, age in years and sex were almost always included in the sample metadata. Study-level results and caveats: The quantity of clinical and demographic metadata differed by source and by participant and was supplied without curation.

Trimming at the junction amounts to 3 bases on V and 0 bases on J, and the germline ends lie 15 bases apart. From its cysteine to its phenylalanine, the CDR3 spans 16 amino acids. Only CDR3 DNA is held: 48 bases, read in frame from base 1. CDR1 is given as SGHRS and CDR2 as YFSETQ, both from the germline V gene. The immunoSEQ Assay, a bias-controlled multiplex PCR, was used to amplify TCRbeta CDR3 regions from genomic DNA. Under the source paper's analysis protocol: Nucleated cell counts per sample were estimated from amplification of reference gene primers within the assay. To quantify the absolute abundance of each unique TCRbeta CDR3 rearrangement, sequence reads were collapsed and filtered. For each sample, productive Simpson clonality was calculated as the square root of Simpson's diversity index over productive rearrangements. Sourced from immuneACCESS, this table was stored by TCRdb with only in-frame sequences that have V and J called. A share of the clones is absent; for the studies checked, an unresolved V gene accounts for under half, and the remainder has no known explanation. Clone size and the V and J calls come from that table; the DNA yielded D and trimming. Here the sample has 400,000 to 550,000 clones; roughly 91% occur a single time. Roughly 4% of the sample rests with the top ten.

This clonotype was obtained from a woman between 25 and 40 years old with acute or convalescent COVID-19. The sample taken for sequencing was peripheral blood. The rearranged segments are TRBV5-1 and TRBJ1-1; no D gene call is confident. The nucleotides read TGCGCCAGCAGCTCGAGGGCCTCCTCAATGAACACTGAAGCTTTCTTT. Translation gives CASSSRASSMNTEAFF.